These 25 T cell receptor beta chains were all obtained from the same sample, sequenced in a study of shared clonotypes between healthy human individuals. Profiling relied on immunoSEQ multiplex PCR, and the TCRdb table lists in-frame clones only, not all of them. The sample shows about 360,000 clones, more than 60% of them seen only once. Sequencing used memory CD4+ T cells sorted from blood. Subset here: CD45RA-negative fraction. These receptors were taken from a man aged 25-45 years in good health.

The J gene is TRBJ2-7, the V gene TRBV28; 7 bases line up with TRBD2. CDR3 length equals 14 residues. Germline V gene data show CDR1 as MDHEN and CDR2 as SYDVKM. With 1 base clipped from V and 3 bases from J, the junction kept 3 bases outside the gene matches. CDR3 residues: CASSLYGTNYEQYF. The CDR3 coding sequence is TGTGCCAGCAGTTTATACGGGACTAACTACGAGCAGTACTTC.

CDR3 coding DNA: TGTGCCAGCAGCTTAAGACAGGGTGGTGAGCAGTTCTTC. This encodes CASSLRQGGEQFF. This rearrangement joins TRBV7-2 to TRBJ2-1, with 7 bases matching TRBD1. The CDR3 is made up of 13 amino acids. The J segment lost 9 bases and the V segment lost 2 bases, leaving 4 bases of the junction unmatched. CDR1 is SGHTA, CDR2 FQGNSA, per germline.

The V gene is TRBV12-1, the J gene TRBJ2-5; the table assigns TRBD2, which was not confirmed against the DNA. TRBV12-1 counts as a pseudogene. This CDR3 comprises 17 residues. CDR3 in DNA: TGTGCCAGCAGCTTTGGGGGTAGCGGGAGTTTGCAAGAGACCCAGTACTTC. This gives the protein CASSFGGSGSLQETQYF.

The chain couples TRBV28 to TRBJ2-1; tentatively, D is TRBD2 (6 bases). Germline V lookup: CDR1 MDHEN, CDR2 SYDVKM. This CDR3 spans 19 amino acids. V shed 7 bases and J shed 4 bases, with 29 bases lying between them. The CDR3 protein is CASNPLGGRRPPPYNEQFF. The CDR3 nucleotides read TGTGCCAGCAACCCTCTAGGAGGGCGTCGACCGCCCCCTTACAATGAGCAGTTCTTC.

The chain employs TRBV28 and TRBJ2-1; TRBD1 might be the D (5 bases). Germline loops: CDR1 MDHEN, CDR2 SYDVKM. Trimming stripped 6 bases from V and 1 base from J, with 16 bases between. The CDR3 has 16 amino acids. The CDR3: CASRQNRKGSYNEQFF. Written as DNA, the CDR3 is TGTGCCAGCAGACAAAACAGGAAGGGGTCCTACAATGAGCAGTTCTTC.

CDR3 coding DNA: TGTGCCAGCAGTTCCGGGACTAGCAGGACGGAGACCCAGTACTTC. It translates to CASSSGTSRTETQYF. The V gene is TRBV7-2, the J gene TRBJ2-5; 9 bases line up with TRBD2. V shed 6 bases and J 5 bases; nucleotides not matched to a gene: 10. Germline V gene sequence: CDR1 SGHTA, CDR2 FQGNSA. There are 15 residues in the CDR3.

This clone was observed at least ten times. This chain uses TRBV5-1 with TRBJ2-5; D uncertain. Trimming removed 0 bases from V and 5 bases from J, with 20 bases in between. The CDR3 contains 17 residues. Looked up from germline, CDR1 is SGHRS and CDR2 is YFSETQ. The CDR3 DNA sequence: TGCGCCAGCAGCTTGGCTGGGAACCTCCTAAACGGGGAGACCCAGTACTTC. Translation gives CASSLAGNLLNGETQYF.

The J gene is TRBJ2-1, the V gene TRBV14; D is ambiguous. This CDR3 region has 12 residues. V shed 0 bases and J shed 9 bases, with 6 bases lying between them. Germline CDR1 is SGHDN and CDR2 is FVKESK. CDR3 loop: CASSQDSIEQFF. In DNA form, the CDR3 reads TGTGCCAGCAGCCAAGATTCAATTGAGCAGTTCTTC.

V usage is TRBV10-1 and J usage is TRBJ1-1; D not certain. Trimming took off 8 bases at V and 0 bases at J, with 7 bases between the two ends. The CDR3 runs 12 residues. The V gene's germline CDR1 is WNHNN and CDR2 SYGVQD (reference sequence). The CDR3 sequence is CASGRVNTEAFF. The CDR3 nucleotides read TGCGCCAGCGGGAGGGTGAACACTGAAGCTTTCTTT.

This chain's CDR3 is CASSKMQGNEQFF. The DNA of the CDR3 is TGTGCCAGCAGCAAGATGCAGGGAAATGAGCAGTTCTTC. This chain joins TRBV5-4 and TRBJ2-1; tentative D call: TRBD1 (5 bases). V lost 4 bases and J lost 7, with 12 bases in between. The germline V gene has CDR1 SGHNT and CDR2 YYREEE (reference sequence). The CDR3 extends over 13 amino acids.

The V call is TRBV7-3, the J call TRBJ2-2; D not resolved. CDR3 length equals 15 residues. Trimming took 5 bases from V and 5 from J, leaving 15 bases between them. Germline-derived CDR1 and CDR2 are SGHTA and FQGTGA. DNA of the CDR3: TGTGCCAGCAGCCCTCAGACGGCCAGGACCGGGGAGCTGTTTTTT. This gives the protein CASSPQTARTGELFF.

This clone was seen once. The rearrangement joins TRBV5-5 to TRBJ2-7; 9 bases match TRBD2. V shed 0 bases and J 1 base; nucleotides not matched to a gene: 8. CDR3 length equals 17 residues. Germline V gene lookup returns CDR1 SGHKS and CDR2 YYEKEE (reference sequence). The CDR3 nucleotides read TGTGCCAGCAGCTTGGTTATTAGCGGGAGTTATTCCTACGAGCAGTACTTC. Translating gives CASSLVISGSYSYEQYF.

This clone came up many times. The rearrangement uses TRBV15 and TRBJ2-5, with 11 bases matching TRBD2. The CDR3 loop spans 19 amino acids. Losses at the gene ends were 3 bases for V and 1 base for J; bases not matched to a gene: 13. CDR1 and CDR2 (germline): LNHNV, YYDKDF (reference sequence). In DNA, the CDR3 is TGTGCCACCAGCAGTTTTAAAACCTCTAGCGGGAGGTCCCAAGAGACCCAGTACTTC. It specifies CATSSFKTSSGRSQETQYF.

The CDR3 region has the DNA TGTGCCAGCAGCTTAGGAGGGCAGGGTCAGCCCCAGCATTTT. Translated, it gives CASSLGGQGQPQHF. The gene calls are TRBV7-8 and TRBJ1-5, with a possible D match to TRBD1 (5 bases). Per the germline V gene, CDR1 is SGHVS and CDR2 is FQNEAQ. The germline V and J ends were trimmed by 1 base and 6 bases, with 10 bases remaining between them. The CDR3 is 14 residues long.

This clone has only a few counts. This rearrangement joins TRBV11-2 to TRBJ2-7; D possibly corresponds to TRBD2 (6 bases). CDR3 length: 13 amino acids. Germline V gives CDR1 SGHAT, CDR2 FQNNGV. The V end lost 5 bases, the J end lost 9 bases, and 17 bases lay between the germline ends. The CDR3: CASSPQEGSGQYF. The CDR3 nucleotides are TGTGCCAGCAGCCCCCAGGAGGGCTCGGGGCAGTACTTC.

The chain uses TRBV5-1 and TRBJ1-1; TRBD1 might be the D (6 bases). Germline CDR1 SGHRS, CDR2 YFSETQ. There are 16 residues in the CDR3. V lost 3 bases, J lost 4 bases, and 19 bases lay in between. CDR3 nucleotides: TGCGCCAGCAGCTCCCCATCGGGGGGCCGTGGCACTGAAGCTTTCTTT. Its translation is CASSSPSGGRGTEAFF.

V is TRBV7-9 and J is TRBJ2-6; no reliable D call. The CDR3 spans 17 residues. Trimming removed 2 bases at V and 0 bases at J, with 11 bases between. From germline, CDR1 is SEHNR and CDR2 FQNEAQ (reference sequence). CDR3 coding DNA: TGTGCCAGCAGCTTAACGTTTTTTGACTCTGGGGCCAACGTCCTGACTTTC. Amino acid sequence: CASSLTFFDSGANVLTF.

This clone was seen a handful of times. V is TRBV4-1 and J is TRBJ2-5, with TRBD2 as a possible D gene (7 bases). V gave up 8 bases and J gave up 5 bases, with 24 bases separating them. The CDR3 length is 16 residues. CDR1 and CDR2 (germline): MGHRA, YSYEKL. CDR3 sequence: CASQLGGAGRGETQYF. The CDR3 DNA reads TGCGCCAGCCAACTCGGTGGGGCAGGGAGGGGGGAGACCCAGTACTTC.

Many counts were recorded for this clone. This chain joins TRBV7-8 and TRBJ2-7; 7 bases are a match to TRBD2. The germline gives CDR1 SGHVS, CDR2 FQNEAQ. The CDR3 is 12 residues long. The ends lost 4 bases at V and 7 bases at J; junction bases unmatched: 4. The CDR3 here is CASSSGGREQYF. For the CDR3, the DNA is TGTGCCAGCAGCTCGGGAGGTAGGGAGCAGTACTTC.

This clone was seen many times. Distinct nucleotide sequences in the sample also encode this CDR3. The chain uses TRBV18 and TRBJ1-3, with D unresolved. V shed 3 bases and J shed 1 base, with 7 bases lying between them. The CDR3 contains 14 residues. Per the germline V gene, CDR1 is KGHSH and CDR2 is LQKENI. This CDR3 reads CASSPPGSGNTIYF. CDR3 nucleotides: TGTGCCAGCTCACCTCCGGGGTCTGGAAACACCATATATTTT.

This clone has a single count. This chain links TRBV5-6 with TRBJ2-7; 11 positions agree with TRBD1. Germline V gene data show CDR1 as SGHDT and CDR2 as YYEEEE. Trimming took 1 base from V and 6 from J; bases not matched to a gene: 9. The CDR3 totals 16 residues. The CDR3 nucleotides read TGTGCCAGCAGCTTGTTGGGGGACAGGGGGGCCGTCGAGCAGTACTTC. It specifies CASSLLGDRGAVEQYF.

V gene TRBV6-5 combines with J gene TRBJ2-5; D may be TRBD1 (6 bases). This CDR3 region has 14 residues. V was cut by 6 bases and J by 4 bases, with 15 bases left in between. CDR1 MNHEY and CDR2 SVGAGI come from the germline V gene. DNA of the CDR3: TGTGCCAGCAGCCGGGACATCCGAGGAGAGACCCAGTACTTC. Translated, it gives CASSRDIRGETQYF.

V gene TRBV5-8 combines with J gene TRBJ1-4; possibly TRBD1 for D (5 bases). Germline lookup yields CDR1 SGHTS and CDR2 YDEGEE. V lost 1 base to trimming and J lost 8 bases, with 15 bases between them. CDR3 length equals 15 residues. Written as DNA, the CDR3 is TGTGCCAGCAGCTTGCGGGGGGTAGGAGGGGAAAAACTGTTTTTT. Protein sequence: CASSLRGVGGEKLFF.

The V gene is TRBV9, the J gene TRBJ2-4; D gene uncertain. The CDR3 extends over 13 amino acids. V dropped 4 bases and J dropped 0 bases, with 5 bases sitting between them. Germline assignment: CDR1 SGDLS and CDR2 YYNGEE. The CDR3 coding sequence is TGTGCCAGCAGCTCCCAAGCCAAAAACATTCAGTACTTC. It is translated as CASSSQAKNIQYF.

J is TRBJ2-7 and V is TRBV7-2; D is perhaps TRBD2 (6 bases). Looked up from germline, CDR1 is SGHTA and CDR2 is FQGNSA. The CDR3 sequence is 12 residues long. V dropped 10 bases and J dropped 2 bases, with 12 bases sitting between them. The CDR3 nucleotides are TGTGCCACGCGGGACGGCCCCTACGAGCAGTACTTC. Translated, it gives CATRDGPYEQYF.